The rows below give T cell receptor beta chains drawn from one sample of a study of early T cells in non-severe SARS-CoV-2 infection. TCRdb analysed the 5' RACE reads with MiXCR anew, one entry per CDR3 protein. The repertoire holds some 57,000 distinct CDR3 sequences, with 8% to 13% as singletons. The material sequenced was whole blood. The receptors derive from an adult who was a healthcare worker with PCR-confirmed SARS-CoV-2 infection or an uninfected control (not recorded which). The CDR3 runs from the conserved cysteine through the conserved F or W. A D gene is named only where the DNA matches it firmly. The size of a clone is reported for some rows only, either as once, few or many, or as a class for expanded clones.

>17|-|TRBV20-1|many|TRBJ2-6
TGCAGTGCTAGACTCACCGGGACCCCCTCTGGGGCCAACGTCCTGACTTTC
CSARLTGTPSGANVLTF
>12|-|TRBV29-1|many|TRBJ2-5
TGCAGCGTTCGGAGGGACCAAGAGACCCAGTACTTC
CSVRRDQETQYF
>15|-|TRBV7-9|-|TRBJ1-2
TGTGCCAGCAGCTTAGGTTTGGAGATAAACTATGGCTACACCTTC
CASSLGLEINYGYTF
>15|-|TRBV7-2|-|TRBJ2-7
TGTGCCAGCAGCCTCCGTCGGGGCTCTGTCCACGAGCAGTACTTC
CASSLRRGSVHEQYF
>15|TRBD1|TRBV6-2/TRBV6-3|few|TRBJ2-2
TGTGCCAGCAGTTACCGGACAGGGGGCACCGGGGAGCTGTTTTTT
CASSYRTGGTGELFF
>12|-|TRBV24-1|few|TRBJ1-2
TGTGCCACCAGTGAATGGAACTATGGCTACACCTTC
CATSEWNYGYTF
>12|-|TRBV2|few|TRBJ2-1
TGTGCCAGCAGTGCGAGGATTTCGGAGCAGTTCTTC
CASSARISEQFF
>14|TRBD1|TRBV24-1|many|TRBJ2-1
TGTGCCACCAGTGTAACAGGGGGCGCGGGGGAGCAGTTCTTC
CATSVTGGAGEQFF
>14|-|TRBV5-1|-|TRBJ2-3
TGCGCCAGCAGCAGGGGCCTCCTTCAAGATACGCAGTATTTT
CASSRGLLQDTQYF
>15|-|TRBV7-2|many|TRBJ2-1
TGTGCCAGCAGCTTAGGACCCGGGAGTCACAATGAGCAGTTCTTC
CASSLGPGSHNEQFF
>11|-|TRBV19|few|TRBJ2-7
TGTGCCAGTGGCAGGGCCCACGAGCAGTACTTC
CASGRAHEQYF
>14|-|TRBV25-1|few|TRBJ1-1
TGTGCCAGCAGTGGCCGACAGCAGAACACTGAAGCTTTCTTT
CASSGRQQNTEAFF
>13|-|TRBV9|-|TRBJ2-7
TGTGCCAGCAGCGCAGGACTGGACTACGAGCAGAACTTC
CASSAGLDYEQNF
>11|-|TRBV29-1|-|TRBJ2-1
TGCAGCGTAGAGGGGTTTTATGAGCAGTTCTTC
CSVEGFYEQFF
>16|TRBD1|TRBV11-2|many|TRBJ1-2
TGTGCCAGCAGCCCTCTCACAGGGGGCAAATCCTATGGCTACACCTTC
CASSPLTGGKSYGYTF
>14|-|TRBV27|many|TRBJ1-5
TGTGCCAGCAGACCGGACACAAAGCGACAGCCCCAGCATTTT
CASRPDTKRQPQHF
>13|TRBD1|TRBV6-5|many|TRBJ1-4
TGTGCCAGCACTCACCGACAGGGAGGGAAACTGTTTTTT
CASTHRQGGKLFF
>16|TRBD1|TRBV29-1|-|TRBJ2-6
TGCAGCGTTCGGGACAGGACCCCCTCTGGGGCCAACGTCCTGACTTTC
CSVRDRTPSGANVLTF
>12|-|TRBV29-1|few|TRBJ1-2
TGCAGCGTTCCGGACAGTAACCGTGGCTACACCTTC
CSVPDSNRGYTF
>13|TRBD2|TRBV10-2|once|TRBJ2-7
TGCGCCAGCACGACTAGCGGGTATATTGAGCAGTACTTC
CASTTSGYIEQYF
>14|-|TRBV6-2/TRBV6-3|many|TRBJ2-3
TGTGCCAGCAGGAGGACACCCGGCACAGATACGCAGTATTTT
CASRRTPGTDTQYF
>14|-|TRBV7-2|many|TRBJ2-1
TGTGCCAGCAGCCCGCCCCCCGGACACAATGAGCAGTTCTTC
CASSPPPGHNEQFF
>15|TRBD1|TRBV4-3|-|TRBJ1-2
TGCGCCAGCAGCCAAGATCCAGGGGGATCCTATGGCTACACCTTC
CASSQDPGGSYGYTF
>15|-|TRBV12-3/TRBV12-4|few|TRBJ2-7
TGTGCCAGCAGTTTATCTTCTCAAGCCTCCTACGAGCAGTACTTC
CASSLSSQASYEQYF
>11|-|TRBV3-1|few|TRBJ2-7
TGTGCCAGCCGAAGGGAGCGGGAGCAGTACTTC
CASRREREQYF
>15|TRBD1|TRBV19|-|TRBJ1-2
TGTGCCAGTAGTATGGCCGGACAGGGTGGCTATGGCTACACCTTC
CASSMAGQGGYGYTF
>15|TRBD2|TRBV11-3|-|TRBJ2-5
TGTGCCAGCAGCAGGACTAGCGGGAGGGCGGAGACCCAGTACTTC
CASSRTSGRAETQYF
>13|-|TRBV12-3/TRBV12-4|few|TRBJ1-2
TGTGCCAGCAGAAAGGGCCAAAACTATGGCTACACCTTC
CASRKGQNYGYTF
>14|TRBD1|TRBV10-3|-|TRBJ2-7
TGTGCCATCAGATCGACAGGGGGGGACTACGAGCAGTACTTC
CAIRSTGGDYEQYF
>14|-|TRBV7-9|many|TRBJ2-7
TGTGCCAGCAGCCCCGGGACAAAGAACTACGAGCAGTACTTC
CASSPGTKNYEQYF
>16|-|TRBV6-2/TRBV6-3|many|TRBJ2-7
TGTGCCAGTAAACTCCGGACAACCCGTGGGGCGGACGAGCAGTACTTC
CASKLRTTRGADEQYF
>12|-|TRBV7-9|-|TRBJ1-1
TGTGCCAGCAGCTTCGATTACACTGAAGCTTTCTTT
CASSFDYTEAFF
>16|-|TRBV7-3|many|TRBJ2-6
TGTGCCAGCAGCCCCCGACTGATCTCTGGGGCCAACGTCCTGACTTTC
CASSPRLISGANVLTF
>14|-|TRBV19|-|TRBJ2-7
TGTGCCAGTAGGAACGACATTTGGGCTCCCGAGCAGTACTTC
CASRNDIWAPEQYF
>13|-|TRBV10-3|few|TRBJ1-5
TGTGCCATCAGTGCGGAAGGCCAGGCGCCCCAGCATTTT
CAISAEGQAPQHF
>18|TRBD1|TRBV2|many|TRBJ2-3
TGTGCCAGCAGTGAAACCGCCCGACAGGGTGCTAGCACAGATACGCAGTATTTT
CASSETARQGASTDTQYF
>18|TRBD2|TRBV5-1|many|TRBJ2-2
TGCGCCAGCAGCCCACTAGCGGGGGACCTGAGACACACCGGGGAGCTGTTTTTT
CASSPLAGDLRHTGELFF
>13|TRBD1|TRBV7-2|many|TRBJ2-1
TGTGCCAGCAGCTTAGGACAGGGCAATGAGCAGTTCTTC
CASSLGQGNEQFF
>16|-|TRBV30|many|TRBJ2-4
TGTGCCTGGAGTGTGGGCCGACAGAGAGCCAAAAACATTCAGTACTTC
CAWSVGRQRAKNIQYF
>16|TRBD2|TRBV5-5|few|TRBJ2-2
TGTGCCAGCAGCTTACTAGCGGGGGAGATCACCGGGGAGCTGTTTTTT
CASSLLAGEITGELFF
>15|TRBD1|TRBV20-1|few|TRBJ1-5
TGCAGTGCAATACCGACAGGGTGGGACAATCAGCCCCAGCATTTT
CSAIPTGWDNQPQHF
>17|TRBD1|TRBV11-2|few|TRBJ1-1
TGTGCCAGCAAGGGCCCCCCAGGGGGTCGCATGAACACTGAAGCTTTCTTT
CASKGPPGGRMNTEAFF
>14|-|TRBV10-2|-|TRBJ2-3
TGCGCCAGCAGAAGTGGAGGAGGGGCAGATACGCAGTATTTT
CASRSGGGADTQYF
>14|-|TRBV24-1|many|TRBJ2-3
TGTGCCACCAGTGATTCGGGCCGAACAGATACGCAGTATTTT
CATSDSGRTDTQYF
>12|-|TRBV12-3/TRBV12-4|many|TRBJ1-2
TGTGCCAGCAGTTTAGCGCGTTTGGGCTACACCTTC
CASSLARLGYTF
>13|-|TRBV20-1|many|TRBJ2-2
TGCAGTGCTAAGCCCTCGGGCACCGGGGAGCTGTTTTTT
CSAKPSGTGELFF
>14|TRBD1|TRBV28|few|TRBJ1-2
TGTGCCAGCAGTTTAAGCCAGGGGGACTATGGCTACACCTTC
CASSLSQGDYGYTF
>14|TRBD2|TRBV28|-|TRBJ2-7
TGTGCCAGCAGACCGGGACTAGCATGGAGGGAGCAGTACTTC
CASRPGLAWREQYF
>14|-|TRBV7-9|-|TRBJ1-4
TGTGCCAGCAGCCCAAGAGGATTTAATGAAAAACTGTTTTTT
CASSPRGFNEKLFF
>13|-|TRBV5-1|many|TRBJ1-1
TGCGCCAGCAGCTTGGCTCCCGGGCGTGAAGCTTTCTTT
CASSLAPGREAFF
>15|-|TRBV7-8|many|TRBJ1-6
TGTGCCAGCAGCTCCTCCAGGGCCCGTTTTTCACCCCTCCACTTT
CASSSSRARFSPLHF
>12|TRBD1|TRBV29-1|many|TRBJ2-5
TGCAGCGTTGTCAGGGGGCAAGAGACCCAGTACTTC
CSVVRGQETQYF